The 16 T cell receptor beta chains listed next were all sequenced from one sample in a study of blood T cell repertoires in COVID-19. Profiled with immunoSEQ multiplex PCR; TCRdb holds only in-frame clones, not every one. The sample includes over 50,000 clones, 86% of them seen just once. Sequencing used peripheral blood. The receptors here all came from a man older than 75 with acute or convalescent COVID-19.

This clone was detected a few times. The chain has TRBV25-1 and TRBJ1-6; no reliable D call. Looked up from germline, CDR1 is MGHDK and CDR2 is SYGVNS. Trimming took 3 bases from V and 5 from J, leaving 5 bases between them. This CDR3 is 13 amino acids long. The chain's CDR3 is CASSDLHNSPLHF. CDR3 DNA: TGTGCCAGCAGTGATCTCCATAATTCACCCCTCCACTTT.

The rearrangement links TRBV7-6 to TRBJ1-1; 8 bases are a match to TRBD1. Losses at the gene ends were 5 bases for V and 4 bases for J; bases not matched to a gene: 9. Germline-derived CDR1 and CDR2 are SGHVS and FNYEAQ. The CDR3 has 15 amino acids. CDR3 DNA: TGTGCCAGCAGCCTCACAGGGGGAGGGAGCACTGAAGCTTTCTTT. The encoded protein is CASSLTGGGSTEAFF. Combining the CDR3 with reference TRBV7-6 and TRBJ1-1 gives the whole variable domain GAGVSQSPRYKVTKRGQDVALRCDPISGHVSLYWYRQALGQGPEFLTYFNYEAQQDKSGLPNDRFSAERPEGSISTLTIQRTEQRDSAMYRCASSLTGGGSTEAFFGQGTRLTVV.

The J gene is TRBJ2-3, the V gene TRBV27; 10 bases match TRBD2. Germline V CDR1 and CDR2: MNHEY, SMNVEV (reference sequence). CDR3 size: 16 residues. V shed 2 bases and J 2 bases; nucleotides not matched to a gene: 4. The CDR3 DNA is TGTGCCAGCAGTTTACCAGCGGGGGGGATCACAGATACGCAGTATTTT. As protein: CASSLPAGGITDTQYF.

This clone was detected only once. The rearrangement uses TRBV3-1 (or the pseudogene TRBV3-2) and TRBJ1-2, with 7 bases identical to TRBD1. The CDR3 covers 13 residues. The ends lost 8 bases at V and 5 bases at J; junction bases unmatched: 8. Germline V lookup: CDR1 LGHDT, CDR2 YNNKEL (reference sequence). The CDR3 DNA follows: TGTGCCAGCCGGTCCCCGGGACAGTATGGCTACACCTTC. This codes for CASRSPGQYGYTF.

The J gene is TRBJ2-3, the V gene TRBV11-3, with 8 bases that match TRBD1. Trimming cost V 5 bases and J 4 bases; bases outside gene matches: 5. CDR1 is SGHNT and CDR2 is YENEEA in the germline V gene. This CDR3 comprises 14 residues. CDR3 nucleotides: TGTGCCAGCAGCCCACGGACAGGGTCAGATACGCAGTATTTT. Its protein product is CASSPRTGSDTQYF. Variable domain in full (rest from reference TRBV11-3 and TRBJ2-3): EAGVVQSPRYKIIEKKQPVAFWCNPISGHNTLYWYLQNLGQGPELLIRYENEEAVDDSQLPKDRFSAERLKGVDSTLKIQPAELGDSAVYLCASSPRTGSDTQYFGPGTRLTVL.

This clone was recorded a few times. The V and J genes are TRBV25-1 and TRBJ1-2, with unresolved D. The CDR3 length is 13 residues. CDR1 and CDR2 from the germline V gene are MGHDK and SYGVNS. V shed 4 bases and J shed 8 bases, with 14 bases lying between them. The CDR3 region has the DNA TGTGCCAGCAGTGCGTCCCTGATACACGGCTACACCTTC. Encoded protein: CASSASLIHGYTF.

This chain joins TRBV6-5 and TRBJ1-5; tentative D call: TRBD1 (6 bases). Trimming removed 11 bases at V and 2 bases at J, with 19 bases between. The V gene's germline CDR1 is MNHEY and CDR2 SVGAGI. This CDR3 contains 15 residues. CDR3 nucleotide sequence: TGTGCCGCGAGGACCAGGGGACTACGCAATCAGCCCCAGCATTTT. The encoded protein is CAARTRGLRNQPQHF.

The chain has TRBV7-8 and TRBJ1-1; possibly TRBD1 for D (5 bases). The CDR3 loop spans 15 amino acids. The germline gives CDR1 SGHVS, CDR2 FQNEAQ. Trimming removed 3 bases from V and 5 bases from J, with 16 bases in between. CDR3 bases: TGTGCCAGCAGCTTTGGGGATGGGGCAACGACTGAAGCTTTCTTT. Protein: CASSFGDGATTEAFF.

V usage is TRBV7-2 and J usage is TRBJ1-2, with TRBD1 identical over 11 bases. The CDR3 has 15 residues. The junction had 7 bases not matched to a gene; V was cut back by 4 bases and J by 6 bases. Germline values: CDR1 SGHTA, CDR2 FQGNSA. The CDR3 DNA reads TGTGCCAGCAGCTCCCGGACAGGGGGCTTTGATGGCTACACCTTC. Translating gives CASSSRTGGFDGYTF.

The V and J genes are TRBV4-3 and TRBJ1-4; 8 bases agree with TRBD1. The germline V gene has CDR1 LGHNA and CDR2 YSLEER. This CDR3 comprises 13 residues. V gave up 5 bases and J gave up 5 bases; unmatched junction bases: 1. The CDR3 region has the DNA TGCGCCAGCAGCGGGACAGGAAATGAAAAACTGTTTTTT. It codes for CASSGTGNEKLFF.

The chain couples TRBV19 to TRBJ2-1; possibly TRBD2 for D (6 bases). The CDR3 is 16 amino acids. The ends were cut back, 4 bases at V and 1 base at J, with 14 bases in the middle. Germline assignment: CDR1 LNHDA and CDR2 SQIVND (reference sequence). As DNA, the CDR3 is TGTGCCAGTAGTACCAGGGACTCGACATCCTACAATGAGCAGTTCTTC. It yields the protein CASSTRDSTSYNEQFF.

The rearrangement links TRBV27 to TRBJ2-3; 11 bases are shared with TRBD2. The V and J ends lost 5 bases and 6 bases, in that order; junction bases with no gene match: 10. The CDR3 totals 16 residues. Germline CDR1 reads MNHEY; CDR2 reads SMNVEV (reference sequence). The CDR3 sequence: CASSLMIAGGGDTQYF. Here the CDR3 DNA reads TGTGCCAGCAGTCTGATGATAGCGGGGGGGGGTGATACGCAGTATTTT.

J is TRBJ1-1 and V is TRBV28; possible D gene TRBD1, 6 bases. V was shortened by 6 bases and J by 1 base, with 12 bases between the two germline ends. In germline, CDR1 is MDHEN, CDR2 SYDVKM. The CDR3 spans 14 residues. The CDR3 loop is CASRFTGSNTEAFF. CDR3 nucleotides: TGTGCCAGCAGATTTACAGGGTCGAACACTGAAGCTTTCTTT.

This clone has a handful of counts. V and J are TRBV6-2 or TRBV6-3 and TRBJ1-2; D unclear. CDR3 length equals 14 residues. Trimming left V 0 bases short and J 5 bases short, with 10 bases between. Germline CDR1 and CDR2: MNHEY and SVGEGT. DNA of the CDR3: TGTGCCAGCAGTTACTCGAGGGAGAGGTATGGCTACACCTTC. Amino acids: CASSYSRERYGYTF.

This chain connects TRBV25-1 to TRBJ1-5, with D uncertain. This CDR3 is 14 amino acids long. Germline CDR1 and CDR2: MGHDK and SYGVNS. Trimming shortened V by 4 bases and J by 1 base, and 8 bases separated the two germline ends. The CDR3 sequence: CASSGTGSNQPQHF. In DNA form, the CDR3 reads TGTGCCAGCAGTGGAACGGGAAGCAATCAGCCCCAGCATTTT.

J is TRBJ2-5 and V is TRBV10-2, with a weak D call TRBD2 (6 bases). The length of the CDR3 is 15 residues. The V end was cut by 0 bases, the J end by 5 bases, with 13 bases between. The germline CDR1 and CDR2 sequences are WSHSY and SAAADI. The CDR3 region is CASSESEGLSETQYF. The CDR3 nucleotides are TGCGCCAGCAGTGAGTCGGAAGGACTATCGGAGACCCAGTACTTC.